This T cell receptor beta chain was recorded in a study of shared clonotypes between healthy human individuals. Donors comprised healthy HIV-negative adults lacking recent acute infections or vaccinations. Naive CD4+ cells were CD45RA-selected; the remaining cells were memory. Trimming removed 3 bases from V and 7 bases from J; junction bases left unmatched: 6. Germline V gene data show CDR1 as LGHNA and CDR2 as YNFKEQ. The CDR3 has 14 residues. General observations from the study: Generally, estimated richness proved larger in naive subsets than it did in memory subsets. A limitation of the genetic and exposure-history diversity represented arose from few donors.

Of note for this clone: Its target is not known.

Profiling relied on immunoSEQ multiplex PCR, and the TCRdb table lists in-frame clones only, not all of them. The table includes over 700,000 clones, about two thirds detected once. This TCR was sampled from a woman aged 25 to 39 in good health. The gene calls are TRBV4-2 and TRBJ1-1; 9 nucleotides align to TRBD1. The sequenced sample was memory CD4+ T cells sorted from blood. As to subset: CD45RA-negative fraction. The CDR3 region is CASSQTDRGGEAFF. The CDR3 region has the DNA TGTGCCAGCAGCCAGACGGACAGGGGCGGTGAAGCTTTCTTT.